This entry lists 25 T cell receptor beta chains sequenced from one sample in a study of T cells in Graves' hyperthyroidism and ophthalmopathy (dated by TCRdb to about 2019). The method behind the library was multiplex PCR. Sequencing was carried out with an Illumina HiSeq 2000. The TCR beta CDR3 regions were amplified from the RNA transcripts. The TCR CDR3 was subjected to a first round of RT-PCR using the HTBI primer set and the Qiagen OneStep RT-PCR kit. TCRdb reran the public reads through fastp at Q25 and MiXCR, keeping productive beta chains. Rows with one shared CDR3 protein collapse into an entry with the most common genes and DNA. The sample profile shows about 640,000 distinct CDR3 sequences; roughly 20% of them were found once. More than 30% of the sample belongs to the ten largest clones. Sequenced input: blood. The receptors shown here come from a man aged 30 to 39 with Graves' ophthalmopathy.

Comments on this clonotype: Relative to the germline gene, one junction end is altered; a read error may explain this. The V call is TRBV12-3 or TRBV12-4, the J call TRBJ2-1; D is uncertain. There are 12 residues in the CDR3. The CDR3 nucleotides are TGTGCCATCAGTGAGGATAGCCATGAGCAGTTCTTC. As protein: CAISEDSHEQFF.

This clonotype was seen more than once but under ten times. The J gene is TRBJ1-4, the V gene TRBV29-1, with no clear D. This CDR3 has 13 amino acids. Per germline, CDR1 SQVTM and CDR2 ANQGSEA. The ends were cut back, 4 bases at V and 5 bases at J, with 11 bases in the middle. DNA of the CDR3: TGCAGCGTTGGCCGAACGGACAATGAAAAACTGTTTTTT. Translated, it gives CSVGRTDNEKLFF.

This clonotype occurred once. One junction end disagrees with the germline gene, perhaps due to a read error. This CDR3 reads CASSPGRPTYDYTF. CDR3 bases: TGTGCCAGCAGTCCGGGACGGCCAACCTATGACTACACCTTC. This sequence joins TRBV2 and TRBJ1-2; a weak D match, TRBD1 (5 bases). The CDR3 is 14 residues long. In germline, CDR1 is SNHLY, CDR2 FYNNEI.

This clonotype has just a few counts. CDR3 amino acids: CSVEGQDSYNEQFF. As DNA, the CDR3 is TGCAGCGTTGAGGGACAGGACTCCTACAATGAGCAGTTCTTC. The chain recombines TRBV29-1 with TRBJ2-1; 8 bases agree with TRBD1. The CDR3 loop spans 14 amino acids. After removal of 3 bases from V and 0 bases from J, the junction contained 1 base not matched to a gene. Germline V gene data show CDR1 as SQVTM and CDR2 as ANQGSEA.

This chain joins TRBV28 and TRBJ2-7, with TRBD1 matching over 10 bases. CDR1 and CDR2 from the germline V gene are MDHEN and SYDVKM. V dropped 5 bases and J dropped 6; count of bases not matched to a gene: 7. The CDR3 has 14 amino acids. The CDR3 bases are TGTGCCAGCAGTCCGGGGACAGGGGTCGCCGAGCAGTACTTC. It yields the protein CASSPGTGVAEQYF.

The CDR3 spells CSVTGPYTGELFF. For the CDR3, the DNA is TGCAGCGTAACCGGGCCCTACACCGGGGAGCTGTTTTTT. The chain combines TRBV29-1 with TRBJ2-2, with no clear D. CDR1 is SQVTM and CDR2 is ANQGSEA in the germline V gene. This CDR3 region has 13 residues. The ends were cut back, 6 bases at V and 3 bases at J, with 11 bases in the middle.

The rearrangement uses TRBV6-1 and TRBJ1-1; tentative D call: TRBD1 (5 bases). Germline CDR1 is MNHNS and CDR2 is SASEGT. The germline V and J ends were trimmed by 5 bases and 1 base, with 11 bases remaining between them. The CDR3 spans 14 residues. The DNA of the CDR3 is TGTGCCAGCAGTTGGGACCTCAGGAACACTGAAGCTTTCTTT. This translates into CASSWDLRNTEAFF.

This clonotype has a single count. The chain joins TRBV6-1 to TRBJ2-1; either TRBD1 or TRBD2 may supply D (6 bases each). V was clipped by 6 bases and J by 3 bases, with 15 bases between them. Looked up from germline, CDR1 is MNHNS and CDR2 is SASEGT. This CDR3 has 15 residues. CDR3: CASRPEGGLYNEQFF. CDR3 DNA sequence: TGTGCCAGCAGGCCGGAGGGGGGCCTCTACAATGAGCAGTTCTTC.

In this sample, this clonotype turned up many times. DNA for the CDR3: TGTGCCAGCAGCTTAATCCCCCTACTAGCCAAGTACAATGAGCAGTTCTTC. This gives the protein CASSLIPLLAKYNEQFF. This chain connects TRBV11-3 to TRBJ2-1, with D possibly being TRBD2 (6 bases). This CDR3 contains 17 residues. Trimming pared 2 bases from V and 4 bases from J, leaving 18 bases between. Looked up from germline, CDR1 is SGHNT and CDR2 is YENEEA.

Worth noting for this clonotype: A much larger clone differs from this one at a single base, so this may be a read error. The CDR3 ends on some other residue instead of the conserved phenylalanine or tryptophan, so this is likely a read error. This chain links TRBV3-1 with TRBJ2-7; D is ambiguous. Looked up from germline, CDR1 is LGHDT and CDR2 is YNNKEL (reference sequence). There are 14 residues in the CDR3. The germline V and J ends were trimmed by 0 bases and 4 bases, with 10 bases remaining between them. The chain's CDR3 is CASSQENSMYEQYL. The CDR3 DNA is TGTGCCAGCAGCCAAGAAAATTCAATGTACGAGCAGTACCTC.

This clonotype was picked up many times. The chain links TRBV3-1 to TRBJ2-7; a weak D match, TRBD2 (6 bases). The CDR3 sequence is 16 residues long. Germline V gene lookup returns CDR1 LGHDT and CDR2 YNNKEL (reference sequence). V gave up 3 bases and J gave up 2 bases, with 17 bases separating them. The CDR3 reads CASSQSGGLKTYEQYF. The CDR3, as DNA: TGTGCCAGCAGCCAGTCGGGTGGACTAAAGACCTACGAGCAGTACTTC.

The chain combines TRBV18 with TRBJ2-7, with 8 bases matching TRBD2. Trimming removed 3 bases from V and 4 bases from J; junction bases left unmatched: 14. CDR1 and CDR2 from the germline V gene are KGHSH and LQKENI. This CDR3 comprises 17 residues. CDR3 sequence reads: CASSPSRGGKETYEQYF. The CDR3 bases are TGTGCCAGCTCACCTTCCCGCGGGGGGAAGGAGACTTACGAGCAGTACTTC. Complete variable domain (other parts from reference TRBV18 and TRBJ2-7): NAGVMQNPRHLVRRRGQEARLRCSPMKGHSHVYWYRQLPEEGLKFMVYLQKENIIDESGMPKERFSAEFPKEGPSILRIQQVVRGDSAAYFCASSPSRGGKETYEQYFGPGTRLTVT.

At least ten counts were recorded for this clonotype. V and J are TRBV2 and TRBJ1-2; D gene unclear. Looked up from germline, CDR1 is SNHLY and CDR2 is FYNNEI. Deletions cut 1 base from V and 4 bases from J, with 13 bases between. This CDR3 is built from 15 residues. CDR3 nucleotides: TGTGCCAGCAGTGAAGATGCGGGATCAGTCTATGGCTACACCTTC. Translation gives CASSEDAGSVYGYTF. Complete variable domain (other parts from reference TRBV2 and TRBJ1-2): EPEVTQTPSHQVTQMGQEVILRCVPISNHLYFYWYRQILGQKVEFLVSFYNNEISEKSEIFDDQFSVERPDGSNFTLKIRSTKLEDSAMYFCASSEDAGSVYGYTFGSGTRLTVV.

The chain joins TRBV2 to TRBJ2-3; D is ambiguous. Germline V gene data show CDR1 as SNHLY and CDR2 as FYNNEI. The CDR3 length is 13 residues. Trimming shortened V by 6 bases and J by 5 bases, and 12 bases separated the two germline ends. The CDR3 region has the DNA TGTGCCAGCAGCCCGTTAAGTCTAGATACGCAGTATTTT. Its translation: CASSPLSLDTQYF.

This clonotype was seen a few times. This chain joins TRBV6-5 and TRBJ1-5; D ambiguous. CDR3 length equals 13 residues. The germline V gene has CDR1 MNHEY and CDR2 SVGAGI. With 2 bases removed from V and 4 bases from J, the gap between germline ends came to 6 bases. CDR3 nucleotide sequence: TGTGCCAGCAGTTACGGCACTAATCAGCCCCAGCATTTT. Its translation is CASSYGTNQPQHF.

This clonotype was found many times. The chain is built from TRBV28 and TRBJ2-1; 8 positions match TRBD2. Germline CDR1 and CDR2: MDHEN and SYDVKM. With 3 bases clipped from V and 5 bases from J, the junction kept 6 bases outside the gene matches. The CDR3 extends over 15 amino acids. CDR3 sequence reads: CASSLSGSPDNEQFF. The CDR3 coding sequence is TGTGCCAGCAGTTTGAGCGGGAGTCCAGACAATGAGCAGTTCTTC.

The V gene is TRBV12-3 or TRBV12-4, the J gene TRBJ1-1; TRBD1 might be the D (5 bases). V lost 8 bases and J lost 3, with 13 bases in between. This CDR3 has 13 residues. The CDR3 reads CASGLGHYTEAFF. CDR3 nucleotide sequence: TGTGCCAGCGGCTTAGGACATTACACTGAAGCTTTCTTT.

V usage is TRBV3-1 and J usage is TRBJ1-2, with 8 bases matching TRBD1. The J segment lost 7 bases and the V segment lost 3 bases, leaving 7 bases of the junction unmatched. The CDR3 is 14 residues long. In germline, CDR1 is LGHDT, CDR2 YNNKEL (reference sequence). The CDR3, as DNA: TGTGCCAGCAGCCATCAGGACAGGGTGGGTGGCTACACCTTC. This translates into CASSHQDRVGGYTF.

The V and J genes are TRBV6-1 and TRBJ1-4; unclear D gene. Trimming took 3 bases from V and 1 from J, leaving 9 bases between them. CDR3 length: 15 amino acids. Germline V lookup: CDR1 MNHNS, CDR2 SASEGT. In nucleotides, the CDR3 is TGTGCCAGCAGTGAGCGGAGGTTAACTAATGAAAAACTGTTTTTT. Its translation: CASSERRLTNEKLFF.

J is TRBJ2-7 and V is TRBV6-5; D is possibly TRBD2 (5 bases). The CDR3 consists of 15 residues. V lost 0 bases and J lost 4, with 13 bases in between. Germline-derived CDR1 and CDR2 are MNHEY and SVGAGI. For the CDR3, the DNA is TGTGCCAGCAGTTACTCGGATGGGAGCCTTTACGAGCAGTACTTC. It translates to CASSYSDGSLYEQYF.

Ten or more counts support this clonotype. The chain combines TRBV28 with TRBJ2-1; TRBD2 agrees at 10 bases. Germline loops: CDR1 MDHEN, CDR2 SYDVKM. The CDR3 extends over 18 amino acids. After removal of 5 bases from V and 7 bases from J, the junction contained 17 bases not matched to a gene. The CDR3 reads CASSPLLSSGRRVNEQFF. DNA for the CDR3: TGTGCCAGCAGTCCCCTTCTCTCTAGCGGGAGAAGGGTAAATGAGCAGTTCTTC. The whole variable domain, filled in from reference TRBV28 and TRBJ2-1, reads DVKVTQSSRYLVKRTGEKVFLECVQDMDHENMFWYRQDPGLGLRLIYFSYDVKMKEKGDIPEGYSVSREKKERFSLILESASTNQTSMYLCASSPLLSSGRRVNEQFFGPGTRLTVL.

This sequence joins TRBV19 and TRBJ2-1; D is perhaps TRBD2 (7 bases). The germline CDR1 and CDR2 sequences are LNHDA and SQIVND (reference sequence). The V and J ends lost 3 bases and 4 bases respectively, with 13 bases between them. This CDR3 spans 15 amino acids. Written as DNA, the CDR3 is TGTGCCAGTAGTATCGGGGGAGGGGGGTACAATGAGCAGTTCTTC. It is translated as CASSIGGGGYNEQFF.

In its sample, this clonotype was seen many times. The J gene is TRBJ2-7, the V gene TRBV28; the D is unclear. In germline, CDR1 is MDHEN, CDR2 SYDVKM. With 6 bases removed from V and 2 bases from J, the gap between germline ends came to 8 bases. There are 12 residues in the CDR3. CDR3 loop: CASSYGPYEQYF. CDR3 sequence (DNA): TGTGCCAGCAGCTACGGCCCCTACGAGCAGTACTTC. Full variable domain (outside the CDR3, taken from reference TRBV28 and TRBJ2-7): DVKVTQSSRYLVKRTGEKVFLECVQDMDHENMFWYRQDPGLGLRLIYFSYDVKMKEKGDIPEGYSVSREKKERFSLILESASTNQTSMYLCASSYGPYEQYFGPGTRLTVT.

As concerns this clonotype: Because it lacks the conserved phenylalanine or tryptophan at the end, this CDR3 is likely a read error. V is TRBV10-2 and J is TRBJ2-1, with D unresolved. The ends were cut back, 3 bases at V and 6 bases at J, with 6 bases in the middle. Germline V gene data show CDR1 as WSHSY and CDR2 as SAAADI. The CDR3 spans 12 residues. The CDR3 nucleotides are TGCGCCAGCAGTGACTCCCTCAATGAGCAGTTCTCC. It translates to CASSDSLNEQFS.

In this sample, this clonotype turned up many times. The V gene is TRBV7-9, the J gene TRBJ2-1; 12 bases map to TRBD2. CDR3 length: 16 residues. The junction had 7 bases not matched to a gene; V was cut back by 4 bases and J by 6 bases. Germline CDR1 is SEHNR and CDR2 is FQNEAQ (reference sequence). CDR3 region: CASSSGGTSGSNEQFF. CDR3 nucleotides: TGTGCCAGCAGCTCCGGAGGGACTAGCGGGTCCAATGAGCAGTTCTTC.